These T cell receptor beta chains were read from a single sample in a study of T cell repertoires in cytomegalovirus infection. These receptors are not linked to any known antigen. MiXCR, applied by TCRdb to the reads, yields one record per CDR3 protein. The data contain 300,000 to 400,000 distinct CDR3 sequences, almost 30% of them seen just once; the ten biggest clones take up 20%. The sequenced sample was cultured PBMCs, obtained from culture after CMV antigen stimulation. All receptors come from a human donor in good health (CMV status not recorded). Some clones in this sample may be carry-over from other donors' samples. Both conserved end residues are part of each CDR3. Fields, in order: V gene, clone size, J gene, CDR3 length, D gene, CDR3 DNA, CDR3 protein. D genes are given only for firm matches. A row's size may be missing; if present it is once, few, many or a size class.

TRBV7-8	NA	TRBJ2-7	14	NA	TGTGCCAGCAGCTTTCGGGGGCCGGGGAACGAGCAGTACTTC	CASSFRGPGNEQYF
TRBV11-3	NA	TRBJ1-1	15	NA	TGTGCCAGCAGCTTAGGTAACCTGGGGAACACTGAAGCTTTCTTT	CASSLGNLGNTEAFF
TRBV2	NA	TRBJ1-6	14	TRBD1	TGTGCCAGCAGAGGGGGACAGGGGACCTTCGAACTCCACTTT	CASRGGQGTFELHF
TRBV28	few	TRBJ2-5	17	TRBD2	TGTGCCAGCAGTTTCCCCAGAACTAGCGAATGGACGGAGACCCAGTACTTC	CASSFPRTSEWTETQYF
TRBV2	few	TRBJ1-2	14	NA	TGTGCCAGCAGCCAAATGTGGGGAGGCTATGGCTACACCTTC	CASSQMWGGYGYTF
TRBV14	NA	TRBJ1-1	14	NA	TGTGCCAGCAGCTACCATTCGGGCAGCCCTGAAGCTTTCTTT	CASSYHSGSPEAFF
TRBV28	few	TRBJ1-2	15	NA	TGTGCCAGCACTCCTCGGGGTCGGGCTAACTATGGCTACACCTTC	CASTPRGRANYGYTF
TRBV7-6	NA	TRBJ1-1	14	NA	TGTGCCAGCAGCTTAACCGATACAGGGACTGAAGCTTTCTTT	CASSLTDTGTEAFF
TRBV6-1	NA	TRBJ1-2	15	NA	TGTGCCAGCAGTGAAGTCCGGGGACCGCTCAGGGGCTACACCTTC	CASSEVRGPLRGYTF
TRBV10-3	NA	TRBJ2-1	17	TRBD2	TGTGCCATCAGTGAGCCTACTCAGCGGGGGGCCTACAATGAGCAGTTCTTC	CAISEPTQRGAYNEQFF
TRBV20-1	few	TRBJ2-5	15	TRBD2	TGCAGTGCTAGAGGGCGGGTAGCGGGATGGGAGACCCAGTACTTC	CSARGRVAGWETQYF
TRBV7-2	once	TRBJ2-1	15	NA	TGTGCCAGCAGCTCGTCTTGGGGGGACTACAATGAGCAGTTCTTC	CASSSSWGDYNEQFF